This T cell receptor beta chain was obtained from a study of long-term antiretroviral therapy in people with HIV. Study conclusions and caveats: Blood dates from the mid-2000s to the late 2010s, possibly under older ART regimens. Post-ART samples showed increased diversity that remained below transplant donor control levels.

Samples were assayed with immunoSEQ v3.0 at survey level. Sequenced by immunoSEQ multiplex PCR; TCRdb stores in-frame clones only, minus some. The data hold roughly 14,000 clones, with almost 90% observed a single time. V lost 4 bases to trimming and J lost 4 bases, with 19 bases between them. This CDR3 comprises 16 residues. CDR1 and CDR2 from the germline V gene are SEHNR and FQNEAQ (reference sequence). This clone was recorded only once. Its specificity is not known. The J gene is TRBJ1-1, the V gene TRBV7-9; tentative D call: TRBD1 (6 bases). This receptor was taken from a woman younger than 45 with HIV. Sequenced here: unsorted PBMCs, sampled approximately 2.3 years before starting antiretroviral therapy. The CDR3 bases are TGTGCCAGCAGCTCCCCAGGGGCCTGGGGGAGCACTGAAGCTTTCTTT. Translation: CASSSPGAWGSTEAFF.